This paragraph covers one T cell receptor beta chain sequence. The antigen is unknown. The germline V gene has CDR1 LNHNV and CDR2 YYDKDF (reference sequence). V was trimmed by 3 bases and J by 2 bases, leaving 14 bases between them. The CDR3 length is 15 residues. The PCR used 60 Vbeta and 13 Jbeta primers. In the authors' methods: About 11 million of the 60 million to 80 million unique TCR beta chains counted in a later analysis were shared. TCRdb's table, derived via immunoSEQ multiplex PCR, lists solely in-frame clones and lacks some. V and J calls plus clone size are reproduced from that table; the DNA served to infer D and trimming. This sample has 100,000 to 150,000 clones, with about 80% found just once. This specimen comes from a study of cytomegalovirus exposure and HLA in healthy donors. Overall study findings and caveats: The productive fraction for most TCR beta V segments was about 90% or about 30% in an earlier analysis. Later on, an analysis found that several of the most significant clusters appeared to be linked to common viral pathogens, which included parvovirus B19. A later examination showed that TCR association rates differed by HLA locus, with DRB1 most and HLA-C fewest.

The receptor's source is a man aged 30 to 45 in good health and CMV-seropositive. The rearrangement joins TRBV15 to TRBJ2-7, with D possibly being TRBD2 (5 bases). Sample: PBMCs. CDR3 sequence reads: CATSSDSGRAYEQYF. The CDR3 nucleotides are TGTGCCACCAGCAGTGATTCGGGAAGAGCCTACGAGCAGTACTTC.